These T cell receptor beta chains were read from a single sample in a study of cytomegalovirus exposure and HLA in healthy donors. Generated by immunoSEQ multiplex PCR, the TCRdb table keeps only in-frame clones and is missing some. The table includes about 73,000 clones, 70% to 90% detected once. Sequenced material: PBMCs. Receptor source: a woman aged 18 to 35 in good health and CMV-seropositive. Both conserved end residues are part of each CDR3. A D gene is named only where the DNA matches it firmly. Clone size appears in some rows only: once, few, many, or a class for an expanded clone.

J: TRBJ2-5; D: -; V: TRBV5-4; size: -; CDR3: CASSLRQTKETQYF; DNA: TGTGCCAGCAGCTTACGACAGACGAAAGAGACCCAGTACTTC
J: TRBJ2-5; D: -; V: TRBV4-3; size: -; CDR3: CASSPTGETQYF; DNA: TGCGCCAGCAGCCCGACGGGAGAGACCCAGTACTTC
J: TRBJ2-1; D: -; V: TRBV7-2; size: -; CDR3: CASSLEAGVRIEQFF; DNA: TGTGCCAGCAGCTTAGAGGCAGGGGTGAGGATTGAGCAGTTCTTC
J: TRBJ2-3; D: -; V: TRBV19; size: few; CDR3: CASSNFGGAGKDTQYF; DNA: TGTGCCAGTAGTAATTTTGGGGGCGCGGGTAAAGATACGCAGTATTTT
J: TRBJ2-1; D: TRBD1; V: TRBV18; size: -; CDR3: CASSPPSVRGRIGQFF; DNA: TGTGCCAGCTCACCACCCAGCGTCAGGGGGCGAATAGGGCAGTTCTTC
J: TRBJ1-5; D: -; V: TRBV19; size: -; CDR3: CASSPTGFSNQPQHF; DNA: TGTGCCAGTAGTCCTACAGGGTTCAGCAATCAGCCCCAGCATTTT
J: TRBJ2-7; D: TRBD1; V: TRBV19; size: -; CDR3: CASRLTGQETYEQYF; DNA: TGTGCCAGTAGGTTAACGGGACAGGAGACCTACGAGCAGTACTTC
J: TRBJ2-3; D: -; V: TRBV30; size: -; CDR3: CAWSADSSTDTQYF; DNA: TGTGCCTGGAGTGCGGACAGCAGCACAGATACGCAGTATTTT
J: TRBJ2-2; D: -; V: TRBV28; size: -; CDR3: CASSVGGFTGELFF; DNA: TGTGCCAGCAGTGTAGGGGGATTCACCGGGGAGCTGTTTTTT
J: TRBJ1-1; D: -; V: TRBV7-9; size: -; CDR3: CASSQDTEAFF; DNA: TGTGCCAGCAGCCAGGACACTGAAGCTTTCTTT
J: TRBJ2-7; D: TRBD1; V: TRBV27; size: -; CDR3: CASSPRHRGEQYF; DNA: TGTGCCAGCAGTCCGCGCCACAGGGGGGAGCAGTACTTC
J: TRBJ2-1; D: TRBD2; V: TRBV13; size: -; CDR3: CASSLSSGGANEQFF; DNA: TGTGCCAGCAGCTTATCTAGCGGGGGGGCAAATGAGCAGTTCTTC
J: TRBJ2-7; D: TRBD1; V: TRBV2; size: once; CDR3: CASHRDRDYEQYF; DNA: TGTGCCAGCCACCGGGACAGGGACTACGAGCAGTACTTC
J: TRBJ1-1; D: TRBD1; V: TRBV19; size: -; CDR3: CASKRTGQGGTEAFF; DNA: TGTGCCAGTAAAAGGACGGGGCAGGGGGGCACTGAAGCTTTCTTT
J: TRBJ2-2; D: -; V: TRBV6-4; size: many; CDR3: CASSDSTSTGELFF; DNA: TGTGCCAGCAGTGACTCGACTAGCACCGGGGAGCTGTTTTTT
J: TRBJ2-5; D: TRBD1; V: TRBV28; size: -; CDR3: CASSRLTGGETQYF; DNA: TGTGCCAGCAGCCGCCTGACAGGGGGAGAGACCCAGTACTTC
J: TRBJ2-7; D: TRBD1; V: TRBV7-2; size: -; CDR3: CASSLVYRGRYEQYF; DNA: TGTGCCAGCAGCTTAGTGTACAGGGGAAGGTACGAGCAGTACTTC
J: TRBJ2-1; D: TRBD2; V: TRBV19; size: once; CDR3: CASSGLAGRTNEQFF; DNA: TGTGCCAGTAGCGGACTAGCGGGTAGAACCAATGAGCAGTTCTTC
J: TRBJ2-2; D: -; V: TRBV4-2; size: -; CDR3: CASSQDQISRGLGTGELFF; DNA: TGTGCCAGCAGCCAAGATCAGATTTCCAGGGGATTGGGCACCGGGGAGCTGTTTTTT
J: TRBJ2-7; D: TRBD2; V: TRBV19; size: -; CDR3: CASSIGAAGNEQYF; DNA: TGTGCCAGTAGTATCGGAGCAGCGGGGAACGAGCAGTACTTC
J: TRBJ1-1; D: -; V: TRBV7-9; size: -; CDR3: CASSLTGLDGTEAFF; DNA: TGTGCCAGCAGCTTAACAGGGTTAGACGGCACTGAAGCTTTCTTT
J: TRBJ1-4; D: -; V: TRBV19; size: -; CDR3: CASSPNLGAIEKLFF; DNA: TGTGCCAGTAGTCCGAACCTGGGAGCGATTGAAAAACTGTTTTTT
J: TRBJ2-7; D: TRBD1; V: TRBV15; size: -; CDR3: CATSRATGGWLEQYF; DNA: TGTGCCACCAGCAGAGCTACAGGGGGTTGGCTCGAGCAGTACTTC
J: TRBJ2-5; D: -; V: TRBV7-2; size: -; CDR3: CASSLTQVQETQYF; DNA: TGTGCCAGCAGCTTAACACAGGTCCAAGAGACCCAGTACTTC
J: TRBJ2-3; D: -; V: TRBV11-2; size: -; CDR3: CASSRGTDTQYF; DNA: TGTGCCAGCAGCCGGGGCACAGATACGCAGTATTTT
J: TRBJ2-3; D: TRBD1; V: TRBV18; size: -; CDR3: CASRSVRQGGSGTQYF; DNA: TGTGCCAGTCGTTCCGTCCGACAGGGGGGTTCTGGTACGCAGTATTTT
J: TRBJ1-1; D: TRBD1; V: TRBV19; size: -; CDR3: CASKITGGDTEAFF; DNA: TGTGCCAGTAAAATAACAGGGGGGGACACTGAAGCTTTCTTT
J: TRBJ2-2; D: TRBD1; V: TRBV4-2; size: -; CDR3: CASSQGTGTGGSGELFF; DNA: TGTGCCAGCAGCCAAGGAACCGGGACAGGGGGATCCGGGGAGCTGTTTTTT
J: TRBJ2-7; D: TRBD2; V: TRBV5-6; size: -; CDR3: CASSAWTSGSYEQYF; DNA: TGTGCCAGCAGCGCATGGACTAGCGGGTCCTACGAGCAGTACTTC
J: TRBJ1-6; D: TRBD1; V: TRBV7-2; size: -; CDR3: CASSLPGQRNSPLHF; DNA: TGTGCCAGCAGCTTACCGGGACAGAGGAATTCACCCCTCCACTTT
J: TRBJ2-1; D: TRBD2; V: TRBV5-1; size: -; CDR3: CASSWESSGEQFF; DNA: TGCGCCAGCAGCTGGGAATCTAGCGGTGAGCAGTTCTTC
J: TRBJ2-5; D: TRBD2; V: TRBV4-2; size: -; CDR3: CASSQSASGGETQYF; DNA: TGTGCCAGCAGCCAATCGGCTAGCGGGGGGGAGACCCAGTACTTC
J: TRBJ2-5; D: TRBD2; V: TRBV9; size: once; CDR3: CASSLSGSSQETQYF; DNA: TGTGCCAGCAGCTTAAGCGGGAGCTCCCAAGAGACCCAGTACTTC
J: TRBJ1-4; D: -; V: TRBV7-9; size: -; CDR3: CASRSPESGEKLFF; DNA: TGTGCCAGCAGGAGCCCAGAAAGCGGAGAAAAACTGTTTTTT
J: TRBJ2-2; D: -; V: TRBV5-4; size: -; CDR3: CASSPRGNTGELFF; DNA: TGTGCCAGCAGCCCGCGGGGGAACACCGGGGAGCTGTTTTTT
J: TRBJ2-7; D: -; V: TRBV11-1; size: -; CDR3: CASSFSTDSFPAYEQYF; DNA: TGTGCCAGCAGCTTTTCGACAGATTCGTTTCCAGCCTACGAGCAGTACTTC
J: TRBJ1-5; D: -; V: TRBV5-6; size: once; CDR3: CASSSYNQPQHF; DNA: TGTGCCAGCAGCTCTTACAATCAGCCCCAGCATTTT
J: TRBJ1-2; D: TRBD1; V: TRBV29-1; size: -; CDR3: CSVGDRDSLSGYTF; DNA: TGCAGCGTGGGGGACCGGGACAGCCTTTCTGGCTACACCTTC
J: TRBJ2-7; D: TRBD1; V: TRBV9; size: -; CDR3: CASSTGTGSYEQYF; DNA: TGTGCCAGCAGTACCGGGACAGGCTCCTACGAGCAGTACTTC
J: TRBJ2-7; D: TRBD2; V: TRBV10-1; size: -; CDR3: CASSAEIGLGPLGEQYF; DNA: TGCGCCAGCAGTGCCGAAATTGGACTAGGCCCCCTGGGGGAGCAGTACTTC
J: TRBJ2-7; D: TRBD2; V: TRBV7-6; size: once; CDR3: CASTPFSGSSYEQYF; DNA: TGTGCCAGCACCCCTTTCAGCGGGAGCTCCTACGAGCAGTACTTC
J: TRBJ2-1; D: TRBD1; V: TRBV28; size: -; CDR3: CASSFFGQGAYNEQFF; DNA: TGTGCCAGCAGTTTCTTCGGACAGGGGGCCTACAATGAGCAGTTCTTC
J: TRBJ2-2; D: -; V: TRBV9; size: -; CDR3: CASSPPRGSNTGELFF; DNA: TGTGCCAGCAGCCCCCCCCGCGGATCGAACACCGGGGAGCTGTTTTTT
J: TRBJ2-3; D: TRBD2; V: TRBV7-6; size: -; CDR3: CASRRTSVGTDTQYF; DNA: TGTGCCAGCAGACGGACTAGCGTTGGGACAGATACGCAGTATTTT
J: TRBJ2-7; D: TRBD1; V: TRBV10-3; size: -; CDR3: CAISGGGRDYEQYF; DNA: TGTGCCATCAGTGGAGGGGGCAGAGACTACGAGCAGTACTTC
J: TRBJ2-6; D: TRBD1; V: TRBV4-1; size: -; CDR3: CASSQDDRAGANVLTF; DNA: TGCGCCAGCAGCCAAGATGACAGGGCCGGGGCCAACGTCCTGACTTTC
J: TRBJ2-1; D: TRBD2; V: TRBV6-6; size: -; CDR3: CASSYSGLAGNNEQFF; DNA: TGTGCCAGCAGTTATAGCGGACTAGCAGGAAACAATGAGCAGTTCTTC
J: TRBJ2-3; D: -; V: TRBV2; size: -; CDR3: CASIDITDTQYF; DNA: TGTGCCAGCATCGACATCACAGATACGCAGTATTTT
J: TRBJ2-7; D: TRBD1; V: TRBV30; size: -; CDR3: CACGTGAYEQYF; DNA: TGTGCCTGCGGGACAGGTGCCTACGAGCAGTACTTC
J: TRBJ2-1; D: TRBD2; V: TRBV6-1; size: -; CDR3: CASRRGGEQFF; DNA: TGTGCCAGCAGACGGGGGGGTGAGCAGTTCTTC
J: TRBJ2-6; D: -; V: TRBV4-1; size: -; CDR3: CASSQEEGSGANVLTF; DNA: TGCGCCAGCAGCCAAGAGGAGGGATCTGGGGCCAACGTCCTGACTTTC